The rows below give T cell receptor beta chains drawn from one sample of a study of OX40 agonist ivuxolimab in advanced cancers. TCRdb's copy holds only in-frame clones and misses some; the assay was immunoSEQ multiplex PCR. The sample yields some 100,000 clones, around 89% seen once. Sample: CD4+ or CD8+ T cells sorted from blood, taken in a trial of the OX40 agonist ivuxolimab. All receptors come from an adult with an advanced solid tumor such as melanoma, head and neck, liver or kidney cancer. CDR3s include the opening cysteine and the closing phenylalanine or tryptophan. D genes are given only for firm matches. The listing skips clone size in some rows; elsewhere it reads once, few, many or a size class.

j_call v_call d_call clone_size cdr3_nt cdr3_aa
TRBJ1-2 TRBV6-5 . . TGTGCCAGCAGTTTTCCAGGGGCAACTGGCTACACCTTC CASSFPGATGYTF
TRBJ1-2 TRBV28 . . TGTGCCAGCAGTCCAGGCGGCCTCTATGGCTACACCTTC CASSPGGLYGYTF
TRBJ2-1 TRBV18 . . TGTGCCAGCTCACCAAAGAGGGACATCGTATACAATGAGCAGTTCTTC CASSPKRDIVYNEQFF
TRBJ1-1 TRBV7-9 TRBD1 . TGTGCCAGCAGCTTAGTAGGGACAGGGTTTATGGGCACTGAAGCTTTCTTT CASSLVGTGFMGTEAFF
TRBJ1-3 TRBV5-1 . . TGCGCCAGCAGCCTAATAGGGTCATCGGACACCATATATTTT CASSLIGSSDTIYF
TRBJ2-5 TRBV5-1 . . TGCGCCAGCAGCTTGGGGGGGACCCAGTACTTC CASSLGGTQYF
TRBJ1-1 TRBV2 TRBD1 . TGTGCCAGCAGTGGACAGGGGATGGTGGACACTGAAGCTTTCTTT CASSGQGMVDTEAFF
TRBJ1-1 TRBV29-1 . . TGCAGCGTTGAACAGGGCAGGGGCACTGAAGCTTTCTTT CSVEQGRGTEAFF
TRBJ2-2 TRBV30 TRBD2 . TGTGCCTGGTCCATAGCGGGAGGTGCGAACACCGGGGAGCTGTTTTTT CAWSIAGGANTGELFF
TRBJ1-3 TRBV4-1 . . TGCGCCAGCAGCCAAGCCGTAAGCCCCTCTGGAAACACCATATATTTT CASSQAVSPSGNTIYF
TRBJ2-4 TRBV6-4 . . TGTGCCAGCAGTGACTCCAGACTTCTAATTCAAGGGACCAAAAACATTCAGTACTTC CASSDSRLLIQGTKNIQYF
TRBJ2-1 TRBV6-5 . . TGTGCCAGCAATGCAGGGACGGGTGAGCAGTTCTTC CASNAGTGEQFF
TRBJ1-2 TRBV6-5 TRBD1 . TGTGCCAGCAGTTACTCGTCGGCAGGGGGCCGGTTTGGCTACACCTTC CASSYSSAGGRFGYTF
TRBJ2-1 TRBV2 . . TGTGCCAGCAGACCCCCGGGACTCCAGCCGGAATACAATGAGCAGTTCTTC CASRPPGLQPEYNEQFF
TRBJ2-1 TRBV30 TRBD1 once TGTGCCTGGGGACAGGGACGCAATGAGCAGTTCTTC CAWGQGRNEQFF
TRBJ2-1 TRBV25-1 TRBD1 . TGTGCCAGCAGTGCGCCATCCGGGACAGGGGGCAATGAGCAGTTCTTC CASSAPSGTGGNEQFF
TRBJ2-2 TRBV5-1 TRBD1 . TGCGCCAGCAGCTTGGGGACAGGGGTATCGTTGAACACCGGGGAGCTGTTTTTT CASSLGTGVSLNTGELFF
TRBJ2-7 TRBV19 TRBD1 . TGTGCCAGTAGTCCCAGGACAGGGTCCTACGAGCAGTACTTC CASSPRTGSYEQYF
TRBJ2-7 TRBV5-4 . . TGTGCCAGCAGCTTGGATGGGACTCCCTACGAGCAGTACTTC CASSLDGTPYEQYF
TRBJ2-3 TRBV10-3 . . TGTGCCATCAGTCATACGACTGGGACTAGCACAGATACGCAGTATTTT CAISHTTGTSTDTQYF
TRBJ2-7 TRBV21-1 . . TGTGCCAGCAGCAAAGTCCGGGGGGCCTACGAGCAGTACTTC CASSKVRGAYEQYF
TRBJ2-3 TRBV6-6 . . TGTGCCAGCAGTTACTCGAGTGATACGCAGTATTTT CASSYSSDTQYF
TRBJ1-5 TRBV6-5 . . TGTGCCAGCAGTTACTCGGTTGACCAGCCCCAGCATTTT CASSYSVDQPQHF
TRBJ2-3 TRBV5-4 . once TGTGCCAGCAGCTTGGAGGGACTGGGGAGCCACGATACGCAGTATTTT CASSLEGLGSHDTQYF
TRBJ2-2 TRBV15 TRBD2 . TGTGCCACCAGCCGGGGGGGGCTCGCGACCGGGGAGCTGTTTTTT CATSRGGLATGELFF
TRBJ2-1 TRBV1 . . TGCACCAGCAGCCAATCGGGGGGGCGTTACAATGAGCAGTTCTTC CTSSQSGGRYNEQFF
TRBJ1-3 TRBV5-4 . . TGTGCCAGCAGCTCGGCTTTTGGAAACACCATATATTTT CASSSAFGNTIYF
TRBJ2-3 TRBV5-1 TRBD1 . TGCGCCAGCAGCACAGGGGCGAGCACAGATACGCAGTATTTT CASSTGASTDTQYF
TRBJ2-7 TRBV7-9 . . TGTGCCAGCAGCTTACGGTCTGGAAAGCAGTACTTC CASSLRSGKQYF
TRBJ2-7 TRBV10-3 . . TGTGCCATCAGTGAGCGGGACGAGCAGTACTTC CAISERDEQYF
TRBJ2-5 TRBV4-2 . . TGTGCCAGCAGCCTTTCAGAACTAGAGACCCAGTACTTC CASSLSELETQYF
TRBJ2-1 TRBV7-2 . . TGTGCCAGCAGCTTAGGGCTTAACAATGAGCAGTTCTTC CASSLGLNNEQFF
TRBJ2-5 TRBV25-1 TRBD2 once TGTGCCAGCAGTGAAGCCGGGACTAGTGGAGTGACCCAGTACTTC CASSEAGTSGVTQYF
TRBJ2-7 TRBV10-1 . . TGCGCCAGCAGTGAAGGTGGGAGTAGGACCTACGAGCAGTACTTC CASSEGGSRTYEQYF
TRBJ2-7 TRBV5-1 . . TGCGCCAGCGGTCCCGGCCGGCGGACCAACTACGAGCAGTACTTC CASGPGRRTNYEQYF
TRBJ2-7 TRBV11-2 . . TGTGCCAGCAGCTTAGTTCGAGGAGGGGTCCGCTACGAGCAGTACTTC CASSLVRGGVRYEQYF
TRBJ1-2 TRBV11-1 TRBD1 . TGTGCCAGCAGCCCGGACAGGGTGGCTACTAACTATGGCTACACCTTC CASSPDRVATNYGYTF
TRBJ1-2 TRBV19 . . TGTGCCAGTAGTGAGAGGTTGGGCCGCGATGGCTACACCTTC CASSERLGRDGYTF
TRBJ2-3 TRBV5-1 TRBD1 . TGCGCCAGCAGCACCTGGACAGGGCAAGATACGCAGTATTTT CASSTWTGQDTQYF
TRBJ1-1 TRBV7-9 . . TGTGCCAGCAGCCTAGGACGGAACACTGAAGCTTTCTTT CASSLGRNTEAFF
TRBJ2-7 TRBV10-3 TRBD2 . TGTGCCACTTCTCTAGGGGAGGGTTACGAGCAGTACTTC CATSLGEGYEQYF
TRBJ1-3 TRBV6-1 . once TGTGCCAGCAGTGAAGCGCCGGGGTCTGGAAACACCATATATTTT CASSEAPGSGNTIYF
TRBJ1-6 TRBV27 . . TGTGCCAGCAGTTTATTGCCTGATTCACCCCTCCACTTT CASSLLPDSPLHF
TRBJ2-1 TRBV15 . . TGTGCCACCAGCAGCCGGCCGCAGGCCGAGCAGTTCTTC CATSSRPQAEQFF
TRBJ2-2 TRBV5-1 TRBD2 . TGCGCCAGCAGCTTTCGTCCAGGGAGGGACACCGGGGAGCTGTTTTTT CASSFRPGRDTGELFF
TRBJ2-5 TRBV19 TRBD2 . TGTGCCAGTAGTATAACCGGGGGGAAGATCCAGTACTTC CASSITGGKIQYF
TRBJ2-2 TRBV28 TRBD1 . TGTGCCAGCAGCCACCTCCCTAAACACGACAGGGTAAACACCGGGGAGCTGTTTTTT CASSHLPKHDRVNTGELFF
TRBJ1-1 TRBV5-1 . . TGCGCCAGCAGCCCCCTGGGGGCAGGGGCGGTTGAAGCTTTCTTT CASSPLGAGAVEAFF
TRBJ2-7 TRBV6-5 . . TGTGCCAGTGGAGTTACAGTAGGGCGTGGCGAGCAGTACTTC CASGVTVGRGEQYF
TRBJ2-7 TRBV11-1 . . TGTGCCAGCAGCCCAGCGACCCGGGGGACCTACGAGCAGTACTTC CASSPATRGTYEQYF
TRBJ1-1 TRBV7-8 TRBD1 . TGTGCCAGCAGCCACAGGGGGCCTGAAGCTTTCTTT CASSHRGPEAFF
TRBJ2-2 TRBV5-1 TRBD1 . TGCGCCAGCAGCTTAGGGACAGCCTGGAACACCGGGGAGCTGTTTTTT CASSLGTAWNTGELFF
TRBJ1-4 TRBV11-2 . . TGTGCCAGCAGCTTAGCGTATAATGAAAAACTGTTTTTT CASSLAYNEKLFF
TRBJ1-6 TRBV9 TRBD1 . TGTGCCAGCAGCCTGGGACAGGGCCGGAGCTCCTATAATTCACCCCTCCACTTT CASSLGQGRSSYNSPLHF
TRBJ2-2 TRBV5-1 . . TGCGCCAGCAGCCAAAGGGGAACTATCACCGGGGAGCTGTTTTTT CASSQRGTITGELFF
TRBJ1-1 TRBV6-6 . . TGTGCCAGCGGTTACTTGAACACTGAAGCTTTCTTT CASGYLNTEAFF
TRBJ1-2 TRBV28 . . TGTGCCAGCAGTCAAAAGCGGGGCTACACCTTC CASSQKRGYTF
TRBJ1-1 TRBV5-6 TRBD1 once TGTGCCAGCAGCTGGAGGGGGACAGGGGACCCGAACACTGAAGCTTTCTTT CASSWRGTGDPNTEAFF